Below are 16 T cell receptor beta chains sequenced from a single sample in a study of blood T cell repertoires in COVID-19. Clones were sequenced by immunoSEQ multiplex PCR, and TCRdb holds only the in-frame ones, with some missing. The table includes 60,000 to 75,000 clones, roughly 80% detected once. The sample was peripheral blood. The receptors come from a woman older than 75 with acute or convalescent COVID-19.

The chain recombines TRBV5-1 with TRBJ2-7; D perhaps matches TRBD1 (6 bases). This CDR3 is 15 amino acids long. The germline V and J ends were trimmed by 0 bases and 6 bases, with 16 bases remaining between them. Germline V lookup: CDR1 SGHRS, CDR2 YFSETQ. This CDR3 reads CASSLEDSLVGEQYF. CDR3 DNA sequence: TGCGCCAGCAGCTTGGAGGACAGTCTAGTAGGCGAGCAGTACTTC.

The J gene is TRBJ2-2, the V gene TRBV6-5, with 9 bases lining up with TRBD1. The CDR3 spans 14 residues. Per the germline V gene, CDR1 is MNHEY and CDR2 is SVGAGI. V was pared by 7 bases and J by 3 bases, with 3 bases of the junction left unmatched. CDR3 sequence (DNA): TGTGCCAGCAACAGGGGGCTGGACACCGGGGAGCTGTTTTTT. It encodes CASNRGLDTGELFF.

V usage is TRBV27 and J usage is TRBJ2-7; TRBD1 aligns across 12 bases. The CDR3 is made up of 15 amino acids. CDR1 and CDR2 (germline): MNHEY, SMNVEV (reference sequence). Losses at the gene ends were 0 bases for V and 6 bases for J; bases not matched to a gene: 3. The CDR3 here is CASSLSGTGGFEQYF. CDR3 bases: TGTGCCAGCAGTTTATCTGGGACAGGGGGCTTCGAGCAGTACTTC.

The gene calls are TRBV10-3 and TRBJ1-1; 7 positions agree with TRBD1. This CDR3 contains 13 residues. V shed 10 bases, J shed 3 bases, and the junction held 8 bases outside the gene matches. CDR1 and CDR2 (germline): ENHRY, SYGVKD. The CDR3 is CATTNRGDTEAFF. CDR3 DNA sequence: TGTGCCACTACAAACAGGGGTGACACTGAAGCTTTCTTT.

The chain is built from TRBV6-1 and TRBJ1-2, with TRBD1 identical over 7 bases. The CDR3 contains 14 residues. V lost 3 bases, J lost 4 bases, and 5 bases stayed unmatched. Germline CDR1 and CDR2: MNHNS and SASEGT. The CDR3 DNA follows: TGTGCCAGCAGTGAGACAGGGTTCGGCTATGGCTACACCTTC. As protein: CASSETGFGYGYTF.

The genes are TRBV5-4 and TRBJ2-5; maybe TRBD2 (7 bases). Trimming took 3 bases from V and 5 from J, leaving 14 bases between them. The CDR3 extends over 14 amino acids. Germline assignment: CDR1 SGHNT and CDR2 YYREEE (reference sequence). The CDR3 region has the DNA TGTGCCAGCAGCTGGTCGGGGGGCGGGGAGACCCAGTACTTC. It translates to CASSWSGGGETQYF. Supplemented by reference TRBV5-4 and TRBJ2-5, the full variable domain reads ETGVTQSPTHLIKTRGQQVTLRCSSQSGHNTVSWYQQALGQGPQFIFQYYREEENGRGNFPPRFSGLQFPNYSSELNVNALELDDSALYLCASSWSGGGETQYFGPGTRLLVL.

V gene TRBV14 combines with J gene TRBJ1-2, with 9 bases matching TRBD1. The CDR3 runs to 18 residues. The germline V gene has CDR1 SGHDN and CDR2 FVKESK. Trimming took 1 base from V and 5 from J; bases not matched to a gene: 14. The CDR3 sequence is CASSQGPGQGEPPYGYTF. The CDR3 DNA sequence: TGTGCCAGCAGCCAAGGACCGGGACAGGGCGAACCACCTTATGGCTACACCTTC.

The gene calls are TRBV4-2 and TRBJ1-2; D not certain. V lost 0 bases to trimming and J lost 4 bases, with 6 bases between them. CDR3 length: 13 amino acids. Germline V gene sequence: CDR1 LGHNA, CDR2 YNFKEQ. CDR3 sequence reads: CASSQDNPYGYTF. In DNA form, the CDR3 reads TGTGCCAGCAGCCAAGATAATCCCTATGGCTACACCTTC.

The CDR3 reads CAWSGSSSGPTDTQYF. The CDR3 DNA reads as TGTGCCTGGAGTGGTTCGTCTAGCGGGCCGACAGATACGCAGTATTTT. This sequence joins TRBV30 and TRBJ2-3, with TRBD2 matching over 8 bases. The CDR3 contains 16 residues. The V gene end was trimmed by 1 base and the J gene end by 3 bases; junction bases not matched to a gene: 9. The germline gives CDR1 GTSNPN, CDR2 SVGIG (reference sequence). The variable domain in full, with the rest retrieved from reference TRBV30 and TRBJ2-3, is SQTIHQWPATLVQPVGSPLSLECTVEGTSNPNLYWYRQAAGRGLQLLFYSVGIGQISSEVPQNLSASRPQDRQFILSSKKLLLSDSGFYLCAWSGSSSGPTDTQYFGPGTRLTVL.

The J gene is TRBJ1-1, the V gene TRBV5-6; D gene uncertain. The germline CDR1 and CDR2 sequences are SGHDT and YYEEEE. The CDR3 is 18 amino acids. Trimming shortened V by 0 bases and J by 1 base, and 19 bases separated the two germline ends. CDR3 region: CASSLGGWFGVWNTEAFF. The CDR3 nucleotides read TGTGCCAGCAGCTTGGGAGGGTGGTTCGGGGTTTGGAACACTGAAGCTTTCTTT.

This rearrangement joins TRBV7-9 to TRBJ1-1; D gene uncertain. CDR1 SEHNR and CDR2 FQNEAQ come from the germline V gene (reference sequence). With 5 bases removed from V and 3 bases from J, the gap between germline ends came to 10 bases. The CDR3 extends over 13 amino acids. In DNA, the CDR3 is TGTGCCAGCAGCCTGCGGGCAGACACTGAAGCTTTCTTT. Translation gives CASSLRADTEAFF.

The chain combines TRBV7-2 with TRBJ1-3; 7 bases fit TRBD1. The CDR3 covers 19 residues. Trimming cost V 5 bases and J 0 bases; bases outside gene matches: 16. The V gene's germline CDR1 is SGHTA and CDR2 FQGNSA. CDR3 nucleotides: TGTGCCAGCAGCCCAATAGTGCACAGGGGCGCTAGCTCTGGAAACACCATATATTTT. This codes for CASSPIVHRGASSGNTIYF.

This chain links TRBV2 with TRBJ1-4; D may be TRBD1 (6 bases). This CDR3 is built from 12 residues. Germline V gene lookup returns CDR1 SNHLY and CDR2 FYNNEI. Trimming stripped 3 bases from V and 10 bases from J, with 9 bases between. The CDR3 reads CASSEGQTKLFF. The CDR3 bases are TGTGCCAGCAGTGAGGGACAAACAAAACTGTTTTTT.

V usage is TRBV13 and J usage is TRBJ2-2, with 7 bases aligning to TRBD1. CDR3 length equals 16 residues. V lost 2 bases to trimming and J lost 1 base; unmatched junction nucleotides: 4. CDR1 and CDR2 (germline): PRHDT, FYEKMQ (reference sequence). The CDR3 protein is CASSLFGQENTGELFF. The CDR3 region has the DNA TGTGCCAGCAGCTTATTTGGACAGGAGAACACCGGGGAGCTGTTTTTT.

The CDR3 nucleotides are TGTGCCAGCTCCCGCGGACAGGGAGAGACCCAGTACTTC. Translated: CASSRGQGETQYF. The genes are TRBV18 and TRBJ2-5, with TRBD1 matching 8 bases. CDR3 size: 13 residues. Germline lookup yields CDR1 KGHSH and CDR2 LQKENI. V was clipped by 6 bases and J by 4 bases; unmatched bases: 4.

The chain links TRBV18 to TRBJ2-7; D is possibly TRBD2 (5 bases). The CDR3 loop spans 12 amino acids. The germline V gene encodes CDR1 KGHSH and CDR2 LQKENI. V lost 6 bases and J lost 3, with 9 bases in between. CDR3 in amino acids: CASSPGNYEQYF. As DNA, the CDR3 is TGTGCCAGCTCCCCGGGGAACTACGAGCAGTACTTC.